The 24 T cell receptor beta chains below were found in one sample sequenced in a study of CD8 T cells in ankylosing spondylitis. Study-wide results and caveats: In ankylosing spondylitis blood, a motif of several highly homologous TCR beta variants appeared characteristic.

TCRdb reprocessed the 5' RACE reads with MiXCR, giving one entry per CDR3 protein. This sample has some 700,000 distinct CDR3 sequences; around 19% occur once, and the top ten carry about a fifth. The antigens of these receptors remain unknown. Input material: blood, either unsorted or a sorted T cell fraction (not recorded which). The receptors were gathered from a male donor with ankylosing spondylitis.

This chain connects TRBV4-2 to TRBJ1-1, with a weak D call TRBD1 (5 bases). The CDR3 runs 13 residues. Germline lookup yields CDR1 LGHNA and CDR2 YNFKEQ. V shed 4 bases and J shed 10 bases, with 16 bases lying between them. The CDR3 sequence is CASSPRLGGGAFF. The CDR3 DNA sequence: TGTGCCAGCAGCCCACGCCTCGGGGGGGGAGCTTTCTTT.

This clonotype was detected many times. The chain couples TRBV29-1 to TRBJ2-7; 9 bases agree with TRBD2. This CDR3 comprises 14 residues. CDR1 is SQVTM and CDR2 is ANQGSEA in the germline V gene. With 3 bases clipped from V and 2 bases from J, the junction kept 5 bases outside the gene matches. The CDR3 is CSVDGAGGPYEQYF. The CDR3 bases are TGCAGCGTTGACGGAGCGGGAGGCCCCTACGAGCAGTACTTC.

This clonotype was detected a few times. The V and J genes are TRBV28 and TRBJ1-2; D call uncertain. V dropped 8 bases and J dropped 2 bases, with 21 bases sitting between them. This CDR3 region has 16 residues. CDR1 and CDR2 (germline): MDHEN, SYDVKM. The CDR3 region has the DNA TGTGCCAGCTCCAGAGGGTACCGGGGAGACAACTATGGCTACACCTTC. Its translation is CASSRGYRGDNYGYTF.

This clonotype was seen only a few times. The rearrangement uses TRBV20-1 and TRBJ2-5; the D gene is possibly TRBD1 (5 bases). V lost 6 bases and J 4 bases, leaving 15 bases between the germline ends. Per germline, CDR1 DFQATT and CDR2 SNEGSKA (reference sequence). This CDR3 has 13 residues. CDR3 DNA sequence: TGCAGTGCGGGCAGGGTGGTCGGAGAGACCCAGTACTTC. As protein: CSAGRVVGETQYF.

This clonotype was seen only a few times. The V and J genes are TRBV28 and TRBJ2-7; TRBD2 aligns across 7 bases. Germline V lookup: CDR1 MDHEN, CDR2 SYDVKM. V was pared by 4 bases and J by 3 bases, with 18 bases of the junction left unmatched. The CDR3 contains 18 residues. CDR3 protein: CASSSSSGTMASNYEQYF. The CDR3 DNA reads as TGTGCCAGCAGTTCATCCTCCGGGACTATGGCCTCCAACTACGAGCAGTACTTC.

Only a few counts were recorded for this clonotype. The rearrangement joins TRBV27 to TRBJ2-1, with no clear D. CDR3 size: 15 residues. From germline, CDR1 is MNHEY and CDR2 SMNVEV (reference sequence). V was cut by 6 bases and J by 4 bases, with 16 bases left in between. The CDR3 sequence: CASSRKDRRYNEQFF. DNA for the CDR3: TGTGCCAGCAGCCGTAAGGACCGGCGGTACAATGAGCAGTTCTTC.

The sample holds a few counts of this clonotype. The CDR3 reads CSARGGGGHRDEQYF. The CDR3 DNA reads TGCAGTGCTAGAGGAGGGGGGGGACATAGAGACGAGCAGTACTTC. The chain carries TRBV20-1 and TRBJ2-7; a weak D match, TRBD2 (7 bases). The ends were cut back, 1 base at V and 5 bases at J, with 18 bases in the middle. The CDR3 sequence is 15 residues long. CDR1 is DFQATT and CDR2 is SNEGSKA in the germline V gene (reference sequence).

The rearrangement uses TRBV7-9 and TRBJ2-3; D ambiguous. Trimming cost V 4 bases and J 0 bases, with 14 bases left between them. The CDR3 runs 16 residues. Germline CDR1 and CDR2: SEHNR and FQNEAQ (reference sequence). The CDR3 sequence is CASSSIPSESTDTQYF. As DNA, the CDR3 is TGTGCCAGCAGCTCCATACCGAGCGAGAGCACAGATACGCAGTATTTT. Filled out from reference TRBV7-9 and TRBJ2-3, the complete variable domain reads DTGVSQNPRHKITKRGQNVTFRCDPISEHNRLYWYRQTLGQGPEFLTYFQNEAQLEKSRLLSDRFSAERPKGSFSTLEIQRTEQGDSAMYLCASSSIPSESTDTQYFGPGTRLTVL.

The table lists this clonotype with a count of one. Sequence at one end of the junction differs from germline and may be a read error. The chain is built from TRBV20-1 and TRBJ2-7; D is unresolved. This CDR3 contains 17 residues. Germline CDR1 is DFQATT and CDR2 is SNEGSKA (reference sequence). Written as DNA, the CDR3 is TGCTGTGCTAGAGATGGATTCAGGTCTCATATCATATACGAGCAGTACTTC. It specifies CCARDGFRSHIIYEQYF.

The DNA for the CDR3 is TGTGCCAGCAGTTTAAGTATACTAGCGGGGGAGACCCAGTACTTC. Translation: CASSLSILAGETQYF. The chain carries TRBV12-3 or TRBV12-4 and TRBJ2-5; 10 bases map to TRBD2. After removal of 2 bases from V and 5 bases from J, the junction contained 5 bases not matched to a gene. The CDR3 covers 15 residues.

This clonotype turned up a few times. V and J are TRBV10-3 and TRBJ1-1, with TRBD1 matching 7 bases. Germline CDR1 reads ENHRY; CDR2 reads SYGVKD. The CDR3 contains 12 residues. Trimming took 3 bases from V and 8 from J; bases not matched to a gene: 3. For the CDR3, the DNA is TGTGCCATCAGTGACGGGACAGCAGAAGCTTTCTTT. Protein product: CAISDGTAEAFF.

The V gene is TRBV5-1, the J gene TRBJ2-1; 7 nucleotides match TRBD2. CDR1 is SGHRS, CDR2 YFSETQ, per germline. This CDR3 has 18 residues. V lost 4 bases, J lost 0 bases, and 13 bases stayed unmatched. CDR3 in amino acids: CASSLRPASGYSYNEQFF. The CDR3 DNA reads TGCGCCAGCAGCCTACGCCCCGCTAGCGGATACTCCTACAATGAGCAGTTCTTC. The full variable domain, in which reference TRBV5-1 and TRBJ2-1 provide the parts outside the CDR3, is KAGVTQTPRYLIKTRGQQVTLSCSPISGHRSVSWYQQTPGQGLQFLFEYFSETQRNKGNFPGRFSGRQFSNSRSEMNVSTLELGDSALYLCASSLRPASGYSYNEQFFGPGTRLTVL.

This clonotype came up once. The chain couples TRBV6-1 to TRBJ2-2, with 8 bases lining up with TRBD1. The germline gives CDR1 MNHNS, CDR2 SASEGT. J gave up 3 bases and V 5 bases, and 2 bases lay outside the gene matches. The CDR3 contains 14 residues. The CDR3: CASSTDRDTGELFF. CDR3 DNA sequence: TGTGCCAGCAGTACGGACAGGGACACCGGGGAGCTGTTTTTT.

The chain carries TRBV3-1 and TRBJ1-1, with no clear D. The CDR3 has 14 amino acids. Trimming removed 2 bases from V and 4 bases from J, with 11 bases in between. Germline V CDR1 and CDR2: LGHDT, YNNKEL (reference sequence). The CDR3 nucleotides read TGTGCCAGCAGCCAACGGGAGAGAGGCACTGAAGCTTTCTTT. It is translated as CASSQRERGTEAFF.

This clonotype was seen a few times. V and J are TRBV5-1 and TRBJ2-1, with unresolved D. The V end lost 4 bases, the J end lost 0 bases, and 14 bases lay between the germline ends. Germline V gives CDR1 SGHRS, CDR2 YFSETQ. The CDR3 is made up of 16 amino acids. The CDR3 is CASSGVNMPSYNEQFF. CDR3 nucleotide sequence: TGCGCCAGCAGCGGCGTAAACATGCCCTCCTACAATGAGCAGTTCTTC.

In this sample, this clonotype turned up a few times. The chain joins TRBV10-3 to TRBJ2-3; D is perhaps TRBD2 (5 bases). Trimming removed 9 bases from V and 2 bases from J, with 18 bases in between. Looked up from germline, CDR1 is ENHRY and CDR2 is SYGVKD. This CDR3 contains 15 residues. This chain's CDR3 is CAMGEQPPPTDTQYF. In nucleotides, the CDR3 is TGTGCCATGGGAGAACAGCCACCCCCCACAGATACGCAGTATTTT.

This clonotype was counted only a few times. This rearrangement joins TRBV25-1 to TRBJ2-3, with TRBD2 identical over 10 bases. V lost 1 base and J lost 7; bases outside the gene matches: 8. The germline gives CDR1 MGHDK, CDR2 SYGVNS. There are 16 residues in the CDR3. The CDR3 spells CASSESGTSEPHTQYF. CDR3 DNA sequence: TGTGCCAGCAGTGAATCCGGGACTAGCGAACCACATACGCAGTATTTT.

This chain connects TRBV20-1 to TRBJ2-7, with D uncertain. Germline CDR1 reads DFQATT; CDR2 reads SNEGSKA (reference sequence). V was cut by 3 bases and J by 3 bases, with 12 bases left in between. The CDR3 covers 13 residues. The CDR3 nucleotides read TGCAGTGCTAGGAAGGAAGCCAACTACGAGCAGTACTTC. The encoded protein is CSARKEANYEQYF.

The table lists this clonotype with a few counts. The V call is TRBV29-1, the J call TRBJ2-7; unclear D gene. Germline V gives CDR1 SQVTM, CDR2 ANQGSEA. The CDR3 consists of 12 residues. Between the trimmed V and J ends, which lost 6 bases and 2 bases, there was a span of 11 bases. As DNA, the CDR3 is TGCAGCGTCACGGTGCAGGCCTACGAGCAGTACTTC. Protein: CSVTVQAYEQYF.

The rearrangement links TRBV5-1 to TRBJ2-5; weak D call: TRBD2 (5 bases). The CDR3 contains 13 residues. V was pared by 7 bases and J by 2 bases, with 12 bases between. CDR1 is SGHRS, CDR2 YFSETQ, per germline. CDR3 sequence: CASSGVGQETQYF. The CDR3 DNA is TGCGCCAGCTCCGGGGTGGGGCAAGAGACCCAGTACTTC.

V usage is TRBV18 and J usage is TRBJ1-1, with unresolved D. The CDR3 runs 13 residues. Germline loops: CDR1 KGHSH, CDR2 LQKENI. Trimming pared 2 bases from V and 1 base from J, leaving 5 bases between. DNA for the CDR3: TGTGCCAGCTCACCAAGGGCGAACACTGAAGCTTTCTTT. Its translation is CASSPRANTEAFF.

The chain joins TRBV20-1 to TRBJ2-5; TRBD1 matches 8 bases. The CDR3 is 15 amino acids. Per germline, CDR1 DFQATT and CDR2 SNEGSKA (reference sequence). The J segment lost 4 bases and the V segment lost 5 bases, leaving 12 bases of the junction unmatched. The CDR3 sequence is CSAGNDRGPRETQYF. CDR3 DNA sequence: TGCAGTGCTGGGAATGACAGGGGCCCCCGAGAGACCCAGTACTTC.

This clonotype was detected a few times. The rearrangement joins TRBV29-1 to TRBJ2-2, with D possibly matching TRBD1 (5 bases). The CDR3 length is 13 residues. Germline V gives CDR1 SQVTM, CDR2 ANQGSEA. V was trimmed by 3 bases and J by 5 bases, leaving 10 bases between them. The CDR3 bases are TGCAGCGTTGACGTCAGGGCGACCGGGGAGCTGTTTTTT. Amino acids: CSVDVRATGELFF.

This chain links TRBV15 with TRBJ2-1, with D possibly being TRBD2 (6 bases). The CDR3 has 16 amino acids. V was trimmed by 2 bases and J by 4 bases, leaving 15 bases between them. Germline-derived CDR1 and CDR2 are LNHNV and YYDKDF (reference sequence). The CDR3: CATSRRRDSAYNEQFF. CDR3 sequence (DNA): TGTGCCACCAGCAGAAGGCGGGACTCAGCTTACAATGAGCAGTTCTTC. The full variable domain, completed using reference TRBV15 and TRBJ2-1, is DAMVIQNPRYQVTQFGKPVTLSCSQTLNHNVMYWYQQKSSQAPKLLFHYYDKDFNNEADTPDNFQSRRPNTSFCFLDIRSPGLGDTAMYLCATSRRRDSAYNEQFFGPGTRLTVL.